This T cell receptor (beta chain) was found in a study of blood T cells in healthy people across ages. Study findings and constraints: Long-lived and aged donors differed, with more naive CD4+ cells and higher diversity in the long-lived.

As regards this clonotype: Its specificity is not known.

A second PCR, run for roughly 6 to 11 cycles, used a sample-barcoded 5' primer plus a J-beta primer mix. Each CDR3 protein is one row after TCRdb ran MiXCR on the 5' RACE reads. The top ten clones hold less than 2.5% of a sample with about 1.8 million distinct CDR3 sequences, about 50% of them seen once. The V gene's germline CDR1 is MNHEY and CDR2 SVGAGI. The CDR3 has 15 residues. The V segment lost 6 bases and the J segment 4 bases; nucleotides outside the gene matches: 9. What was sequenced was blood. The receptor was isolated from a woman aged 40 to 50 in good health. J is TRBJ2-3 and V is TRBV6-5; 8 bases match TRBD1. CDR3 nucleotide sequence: TGTGCCAGCAGAAGACAGGGGCGTTTGGCAGATACGCAGTATTTT. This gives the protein CASRRQGRLADTQYF.